This TCR beta chain was profiled in a study of response to subunit inactivated influenza vaccine. One entry per CDR3 protein results from TCRdb running MiXCR on the RT-PCR reads. This table has roughly 540,000 distinct CDR3 sequences, under 30% appearing once. V was clipped by 3 bases and J by 5 bases; unmatched bases: 5. The CDR3 spans 14 residues. The germline gives CDR1 SQVTM, CDR2 ANQGSEA. These data were also filed under a second study, of T cells expressing NK-cell markers. From that second work: TCR beta libraries carry UMIs added by 5'RACE template switching. Sorted T-cell subsets CD3+CD56+NKG2C+, CD3+CD56+NKG2C- and CD3+CD56-NKG2C+ were TCR beta-sequenced. With respect to HCMV, most of the eight sequenced donors were seropositive, and one was seronegative. With an anti-gamma-delta TCR antibody, sorting in several experiments was kept to alpha-beta TCR T cells. Unclear, still, was the HCMV specificity of the expanded NKG2C+ T cell clones.

The J gene is TRBJ2-1, the V gene TRBV29-1, with 9 positions matching TRBD1. The source material was CD4+ T cells sorted from PBMCs, sampled 12 days after vaccination. The source of this sequence is a man aged 45 to 65 who received an inactivated influenza vaccine. CDR3 protein: CSVDSGTGNNEQFF. The CDR3 bases are TGCAGCGTTGATTCCGGGACAGGGAACAATGAGCAGTTCTTC.